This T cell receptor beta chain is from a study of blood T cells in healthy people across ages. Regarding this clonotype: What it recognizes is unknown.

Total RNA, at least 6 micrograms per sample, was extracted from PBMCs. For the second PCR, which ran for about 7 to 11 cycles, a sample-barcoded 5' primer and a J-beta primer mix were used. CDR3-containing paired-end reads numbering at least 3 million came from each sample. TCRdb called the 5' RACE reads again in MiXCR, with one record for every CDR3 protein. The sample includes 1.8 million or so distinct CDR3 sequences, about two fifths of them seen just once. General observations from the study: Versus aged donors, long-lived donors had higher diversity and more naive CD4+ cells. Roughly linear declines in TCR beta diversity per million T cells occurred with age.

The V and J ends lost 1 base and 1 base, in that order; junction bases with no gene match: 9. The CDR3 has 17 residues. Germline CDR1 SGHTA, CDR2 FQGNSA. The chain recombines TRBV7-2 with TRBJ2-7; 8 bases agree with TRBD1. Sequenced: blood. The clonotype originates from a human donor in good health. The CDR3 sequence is CASSLVSRGTGSYEQYF. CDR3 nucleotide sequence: TGTGCCAGCAGCTTAGTTAGTCGAGGGACAGGATCCTACGAGCAGTACTTC. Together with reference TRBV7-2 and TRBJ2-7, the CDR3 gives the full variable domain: GAGVSQSPSNKVTEKGKDVELRCDPISGHTALYWYRQSLGQGLEFLIYFQGNSAPDKSGLPSDRFSAERTGGSVSTLTIQRTQQEDSAVYLCASSLVSRGTGSYEQYFGPGTRLTVT.